One and the same sample provided the 27 T cell receptor beta chains below, sequenced in a study of CD8+CD57+ T cells in acquired aplastic anemia. TCR beta VDJ combinations and CDR3 sequences were profiled from genomic DNA. TCRdb analysed the reads with MiXCR anew, one entry per CDR3 protein. The sample consists of 120,000 or so distinct CDR3 sequences, around 50% of them appearing once. The sequenced sample consisted of sorted CD4+, CD8+, or CD8+CD57+ T cells (not recorded which) from PBMCs. The receptors stem from a human donor in good health, serving as a control.

A remark on this clonotype: A much larger clone lies one base from this, so it may be a read error. This is likely a read error, given that the CDR3 carries no conserved phenylalanine or tryptophan at its end. The genes are TRBV9 and TRBJ2-7; 7 bases align to TRBD2. CDR3 length equals 15 residues. Germline CDR1 reads SGDLS; CDR2 reads YYNGEE. V shed 4 bases and J 2 bases; nucleotides not matched to a gene: 9. For the CDR3, the DNA is TGTGCCAGCAGCATAGAGGCAGGGACTACCTACGAGCAGTACTCC. It encodes CASSIEAGTTYEQYS.

This chain joins TRBV9 and TRBJ2-5; D call uncertain. In germline, CDR1 is SGDLS, CDR2 YYNGEE. The CDR3 spans 14 residues. Trimming shortened V by 0 bases and J by 2 bases, and 8 bases separated the two germline ends. In nucleotides, the CDR3 is TGTGCCAGCAGCGTAGTTGCAGGTCAAGAGACCCAGTACTTC. It codes for CASSVVAGQETQYF.

Only a few counts were recorded for this clonotype. The chain joins TRBV4-3 to TRBJ2-1, with D tentatively TRBD2 (6 bases). The length of the CDR3 is 14 residues. The V and J ends lost 4 bases and 4 bases respectively, with 11 bases between them. Per the germline V gene, CDR1 is LGHNA and CDR2 is YSLEER. The CDR3 spells CASSPGLEYNEQFF. For the CDR3, the DNA is TGCGCCAGCAGCCCGGGACTTGAGTACAATGAGCAGTTCTTC.

This clonotype was seen at least ten times. The chain is built from TRBV4-2 and TRBJ2-3; tentatively, D is TRBD1 (6 bases). CDR3 length: 16 residues. Germline assignment: CDR1 LGHNA and CDR2 YNFKEQ. V was trimmed by 4 bases and J by 0 bases, leaving 14 bases between them. The CDR3: CASSPPGTKSTDTQYF. The CDR3, as DNA: TGTGCCAGCAGCCCTCCCGGGACAAAGAGCACAGATACGCAGTATTTT.

The V gene is TRBV15, the J gene TRBJ2-1; TRBD2 aligns across 10 bases. This CDR3 is built from 14 residues. V shed 7 bases and J 7 bases; nucleotides not matched to a gene: 7. CDR1 and CDR2 (germline): LNHNV, YYDKDF (reference sequence). Here the CDR3 reads CATTERGGPNEQFF. DNA for the CDR3: TGTGCCACCACCGAGCGGGGGGGCCCGAATGAGCAGTTCTTC.

The rearrangement joins TRBV7-8 to TRBJ1-1; D unclear. Germline CDR1 and CDR2: SGHVS and FQNEAQ. Trimming left V 0 bases short and J 3 bases short, with 8 bases between. There are 14 residues in the CDR3. The CDR3 DNA reads as TGTGCCAGCAGCTTAGCTGGGGAACACACTGAAGCTTTCTTT. This encodes CASSLAGEHTEAFF. The full variable domain, completed using reference TRBV7-8 and TRBJ1-1, is GAGVSQSPRYKVAKRGQDVALRCDPISGHVSLFWYQQALGQGPEFLTYFQNEAQLDKSGLPSDRFFAERPEGSVSTLKIQRTQQEDSAVYLCASSLAGEHTEAFFGQGTRLTVV.

This clonotype was seen at least ten times. The V gene is TRBV14, the J gene TRBJ2-2; the D gene could be TRBD1 or TRBD2 (5 bases each). Deletions cut 1 base from V and 9 bases from J, with 12 bases between. The CDR3 totals 14 residues. The V gene's germline CDR1 is SGHDN and CDR2 FVKESK. The CDR3: CASSQGLSGRELFF. The CDR3, as DNA: TGTGCCAGCAGCCAAGGACTATCAGGGCGGGAGCTGTTTTTT.

This clonotype was observed at least ten times. The chain carries TRBV7-2 and TRBJ2-3, with D unclear. The germline V gene has CDR1 SGHTA and CDR2 FQGNSA. V was trimmed by 3 bases and J by 4 bases, leaving 5 bases between them. The CDR3 extends over 12 amino acids. The CDR3 DNA reads as TGTGCCAGCAGCTTTGGCGCAGATACGCAGTATTTT. Translated, it gives CASSFGADTQYF.

The chain employs TRBV19 and TRBJ2-1; 9 nucleotides agree with TRBD1. V was pared by 6 bases and J by 7 bases, with 7 bases of the junction left unmatched. Looked up from germline, CDR1 is LNHDA and CDR2 is SQIVND (reference sequence). The CDR3 spans 14 residues. CDR3 residues: CASSRDRVRNEQFF. The CDR3, as DNA: TGTGCCAGTAGCCGGGACAGGGTACGAAATGAGCAGTTCTTC.

This clonotype occurred many times. The gene calls are TRBV18 and TRBJ2-7; 7 bases map to TRBD1. Germline-derived CDR1 and CDR2 are KGHSH and LQKENI. The CDR3 is 14 residues long. Germline trimming cut 2 bases from V and 3 bases from J; bases unmatched to any gene: 4. The CDR3 is CASSPGGQIYEQYF. The CDR3 bases are TGTGCCAGCTCACCAGGGGGACAGATCTACGAGCAGTACTTC. The entire variable domain, with the rest obtained from reference TRBV18 and TRBJ2-7, is as follows: NAGVMQNPRHLVRRRGQEARLRCSPMKGHSHVYWYRQLPEEGLKFMVYLQKENIIDESGMPKERFSAEFPKEGPSILRIQQVVRGDSAAYFCASSPGGQIYEQYFGPGTRLTVT.

V gene TRBV29-1 combines with J gene TRBJ1-2; the D is unclear. CDR3 length: 10 amino acids. With 6 bases removed from V and 7 bases from J, the gap between germline ends came to 9 bases. The V gene's germline CDR1 is SQVTM and CDR2 ANQGSEA. The CDR3 loop is CSVLASGYTF. CDR3 nucleotides: TGCAGCGTACTCGCGAGTGGCTACACCTTC.

This clonotype was detected only a few times. The chain couples TRBV6-1 to TRBJ2-6; D may be TRBD1 (6 bases). V lost 6 bases and J lost 1, with 19 bases in between. There are 18 residues in the CDR3. Germline loops: CDR1 MNHNS, CDR2 SASEGT. The CDR3 DNA sequence: TGTGCCAGCAGATCACCAGGACAGACCTCTTCTGGGGCCAACGTCCTGACTTTC. It is translated as CASRSPGQTSSGANVLTF.

As regards this clonotype: The final CDR3 position lacks the conserved phenylalanine or tryptophan, pointing to a likely read error. Because the CDR3's place on the DNA is in doubt, the DNA is left out and the CDR3 is given as listed by TCRdb. The gene calls are TRBV15 and TRBJ1-6. The CDR3 length equals 9 residues, ends included. CDR1 and CDR2 from the germline V gene are LNHNV and YYDKDF (reference sequence). CDR3 loop: CATSRDWMA.

CDR3 protein: CASSEAGDPNQPQHF. CDR3 coding DNA: TGTGCCAGCAGTGAAGCGGGAGATCCTAATCAGCCCCAGCATTTT. The rearrangement links TRBV2 to TRBJ1-5; D is unresolved. This CDR3 comprises 15 residues. V was clipped by 0 bases and J by 4 bases, with 10 bases between them. Per germline, CDR1 SNHLY and CDR2 FYNNEI.

The table lists this clonotype with a few counts. One end of the junction varies from germline; a read error may be responsible. The rearrangement links TRBV6-5 to TRBJ1-1; no definite D call. There are 14 residues in the CDR3. Per the germline V gene, CDR1 is MNHEY and CDR2 is SVGAGI. CDR3 coding DNA: TGTGTCAGCAGTTACTCGATGAAGGTCACTGAAGCTTTCTTT. Its protein is CVSSYSMKVTEAFF.

This chain links TRBV10-2 with TRBJ1-6, with D possibly matching TRBD1 (6 bases). The ends were cut back, 7 bases at V and 14 bases at J, with 24 bases in the middle. CDR1 WSHSY and CDR2 SAAADI come from the germline V gene. The length of the CDR3 is 15 residues. The CDR3: CASTDLGQPLWSLHF. In DNA, the CDR3 is TGCGCCAGCACCGACCTTGGACAGCCCTTATGGTCCCTCCACTTT.

Points on this clonotype: This may arise from a read error, as a much more abundant clone is one base away. J is TRBJ1-1 and V is TRBV6-5; 8 bases agree with TRBD1. Germline CDR1 is MNHEY and CDR2 is SVGAGI. Losses at the gene ends were 1 base for V and 9 bases for J; bases not matched to a gene: 10. The CDR3 spans 15 residues. CDR3 nucleotides: TGTGCCAGCAGTTACTATACAGGGGGAAGGACTAAAGCTTTCTTT. This gives the protein CASSYYTGGRTKAFF.

The sample holds one count of this clonotype. The chain couples TRBV29-1 to TRBJ2-7; D call uncertain. Germline V CDR1 and CDR2: SQVTM, ANQGSEA. V gave up 6 bases and J gave up 2 bases, with 14 bases separating them. CDR3 size: 13 residues. The CDR3 nucleotides are TGCAGCGTCCGCGCCTCGGTGACCTACGAGCAGTACTTC. Translating it yields CSVRASVTYEQYF.

The sample holds many counts of this clonotype. The chain carries TRBV5-1 and TRBJ2-2; D is perhaps TRBD2 (5 bases). V lost 2 bases, J lost 5 bases, and 13 bases lay in between. Germline CDR1 and CDR2: SGHRS and YFSETQ. This CDR3 contains 15 residues. CDR3 amino acids: CASSFSDFGTGELFF. CDR3 nucleotide sequence: TGCGCCAGCAGCTTTTCGGACTTTGGGACCGGGGAGCTGTTTTTT.

This clonotype showed up many times. The chain carries TRBV9 and TRBJ1-2, with 8 bases fitting TRBD1. The J segment lost 3 bases and the V segment lost 4 bases, leaving 5 bases of the junction unmatched. The CDR3 is 14 residues long. Germline CDR1 reads SGDLS; CDR2 reads YYNGEE. CDR3 coding DNA: TGTGCCAGCAGCCGGACAGGGAGGGACTATGGCTACACCTTC. Protein: CASSRTGRDYGYTF.

This chain joins TRBV7-6 and TRBJ2-5; 8 nucleotides line up with TRBD1. With 5 bases clipped from V and 5 bases from J, the junction kept 7 bases outside the gene matches. CDR1 and CDR2 from the germline V gene are SGHVS and FNYEAQ. This CDR3 has 14 residues. DNA of the CDR3: TGTGCCAGCAGCAAAGGACAGGGCCGGGAGACCCAGTACTTC. Its translation is CASSKGQGRETQYF. Looking up the rest from reference TRBV7-6 and TRBJ2-5 gives the full variable domain: GAGVSQSPRYKVTKRGQDVALRCDPISGHVSLYWYRQALGQGPEFLTYFNYEAQQDKSGLPNDRFSAERPEGSISTLTIQRTEQRDSAMYRCASSKGQGRETQYFGPGTRLLVL.

The chain employs TRBV14 and TRBJ2-1, with TRBD2 identical over 7 bases. The J segment lost 4 bases and the V segment lost 4 bases, leaving 7 bases of the junction unmatched. The CDR3 runs to 15 residues. Germline-derived CDR1 and CDR2 are SGHDN and FVKESK. The CDR3, as DNA: TGTGCCAGCAGCCCGGGCGGGGGATCATACAATGAGCAGTTCTTC. Translated, it gives CASSPGGGSYNEQFF.

A word on this clonotype: Mismatch with germline at one junction end may stem from a read error. This rearrangement joins TRBV24-1 to TRBJ1-2, with TRBD1 identical over 9 bases. Germline lookup yields CDR1 KGHDR and CDR2 SFDVKD. The CDR3 is made up of 13 amino acids. CDR3 in amino acids: CASSEGQGYGYTF. The CDR3 nucleotides read TGTGCCAGCAGTGAGGGACAGGGTTATGGCTACACCTTC.

The chain couples TRBV11-2 to TRBJ1-2; D is unclear. CDR3 size: 14 residues. V was cut by 7 bases and J by 0 bases, with 12 bases left in between. Germline V CDR1 and CDR2: SGHAT, FQNNGV. CDR3 region: CASTTTGANYGYTF. CDR3 nucleotide sequence: TGTGCCAGCACCACCACGGGAGCTAACTATGGCTACACCTTC.

This sequence joins TRBV25-1 and TRBJ2-7; D gene unclear. CDR3 size: 13 residues. Germline CDR1 and CDR2: MGHDK and SYGVNS. Trimming removed 6 bases at V and 3 bases at J, with 12 bases between. The CDR3 DNA is TGTGCCAGCAGCCCGAGGCACCACTACGAGCAGTACTTC. Its protein is CASSPRHHYEQYF.

This sequence joins TRBV19 and TRBJ2-7; the D is unclear. Trimming stripped 5 bases from V and 2 bases from J, with 13 bases between. The CDR3 sequence is 14 residues long. Looked up from germline, CDR1 is LNHDA and CDR2 is SQIVND (reference sequence). The CDR3 loop is CASSPREQTYEQYF. For the CDR3, the DNA is TGTGCCAGTAGTCCCCGAGAACAGACCTACGAGCAGTACTTC. Full variable domain (missing parts from reference TRBV19 and TRBJ2-7): DGGITQSPKYLFRKEGQNVTLSCEQNLNHDAMYWYRQDPGQGLRLIYYSQIVNDFQKGDIAEGYSVSREKKESFPLTVTSAQKNPTAFYLCASSPREQTYEQYFGPGTRLTVT.

As for this clonotype: This may stem from a read error, because a much larger clone lies one nucleotide away. The genes are TRBV24-1 and TRBJ1-2; D possibly corresponds to TRBD1 (5 bases). CDR3 length: 14 amino acids. Germline CDR1 is KGHDR and CDR2 is SFDVKD. V lost 6 bases to trimming and J lost 4 bases, with 14 bases between them. The CDR3, as DNA: TGTGCCACCAGTCCCTACGACAGTGTCTATGGCTACACCTTC. Translation gives CATSPYDSVYGYTF.